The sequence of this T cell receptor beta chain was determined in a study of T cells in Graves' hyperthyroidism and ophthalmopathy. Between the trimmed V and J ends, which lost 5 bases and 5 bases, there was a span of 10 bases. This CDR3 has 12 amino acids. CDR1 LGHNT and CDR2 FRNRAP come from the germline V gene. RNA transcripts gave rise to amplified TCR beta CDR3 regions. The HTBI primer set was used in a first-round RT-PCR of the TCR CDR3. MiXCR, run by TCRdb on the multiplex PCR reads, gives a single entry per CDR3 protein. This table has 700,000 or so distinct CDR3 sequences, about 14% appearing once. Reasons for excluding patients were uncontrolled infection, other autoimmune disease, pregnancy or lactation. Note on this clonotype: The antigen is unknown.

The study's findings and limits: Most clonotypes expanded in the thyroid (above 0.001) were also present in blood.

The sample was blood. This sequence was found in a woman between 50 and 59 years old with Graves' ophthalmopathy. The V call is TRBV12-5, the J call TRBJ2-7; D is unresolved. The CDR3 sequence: CASGPGRDEQYF. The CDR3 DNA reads TGTGCTAGTGGTCCCGGACGGGACGAGCAGTACTTC.